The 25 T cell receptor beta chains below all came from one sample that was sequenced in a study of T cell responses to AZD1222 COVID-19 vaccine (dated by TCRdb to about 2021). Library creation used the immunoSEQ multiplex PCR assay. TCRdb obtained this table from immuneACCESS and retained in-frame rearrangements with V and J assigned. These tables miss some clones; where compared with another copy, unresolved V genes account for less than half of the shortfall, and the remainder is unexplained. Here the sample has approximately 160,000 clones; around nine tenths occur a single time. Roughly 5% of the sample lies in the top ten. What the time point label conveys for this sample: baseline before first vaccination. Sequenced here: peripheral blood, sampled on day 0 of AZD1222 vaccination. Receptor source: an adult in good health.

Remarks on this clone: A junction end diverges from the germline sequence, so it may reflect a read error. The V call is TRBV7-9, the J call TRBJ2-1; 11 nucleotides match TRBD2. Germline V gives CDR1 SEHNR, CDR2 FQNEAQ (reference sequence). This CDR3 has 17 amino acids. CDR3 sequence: CASSLARLAGTYNEQFF. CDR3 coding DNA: TGCGCCAGCAGCTTAGCCCGACTAGCGGGGACCTACAATGAGCAGTTCTTC.

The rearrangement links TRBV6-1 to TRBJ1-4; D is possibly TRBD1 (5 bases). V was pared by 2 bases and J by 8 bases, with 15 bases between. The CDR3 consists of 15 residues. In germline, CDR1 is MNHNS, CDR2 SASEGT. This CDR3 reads CASSERDLNAEKLFF. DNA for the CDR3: TGTGCCAGCAGTGAAAGGGACTTGAACGCCGAAAAACTGTTTTTT.

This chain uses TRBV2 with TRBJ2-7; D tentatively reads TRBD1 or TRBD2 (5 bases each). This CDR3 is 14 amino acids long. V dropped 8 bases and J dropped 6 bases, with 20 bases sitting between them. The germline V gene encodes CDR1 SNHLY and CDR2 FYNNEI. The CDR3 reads CASYRDGRVSEQYF. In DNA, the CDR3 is TGTGCCAGCTACCGGGACGGAAGGGTCTCCGAGCAGTACTTC.

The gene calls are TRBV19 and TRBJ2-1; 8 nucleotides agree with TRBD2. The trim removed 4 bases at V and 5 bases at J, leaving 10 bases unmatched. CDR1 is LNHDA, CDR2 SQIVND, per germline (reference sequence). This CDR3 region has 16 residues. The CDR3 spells CASSTPGLDRDNEQFF. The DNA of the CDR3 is TGTGCCAGTAGTACCCCGGGACTAGACCGGGACAATGAGCAGTTCTTC.

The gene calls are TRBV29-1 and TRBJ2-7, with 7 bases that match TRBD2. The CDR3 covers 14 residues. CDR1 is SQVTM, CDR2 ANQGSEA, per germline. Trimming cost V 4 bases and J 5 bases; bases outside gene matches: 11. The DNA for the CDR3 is TGCAGCGTTGCCCTTGTAACGGCGGGGGACGAGCAGTACTTC. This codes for CSVALVTAGDEQYF.

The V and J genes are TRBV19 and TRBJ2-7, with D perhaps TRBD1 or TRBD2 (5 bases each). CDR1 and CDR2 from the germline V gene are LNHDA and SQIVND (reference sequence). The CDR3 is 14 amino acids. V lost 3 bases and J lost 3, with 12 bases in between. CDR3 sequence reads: CASSISGQNYEQYF. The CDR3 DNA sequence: TGTGCCAGTAGTATTTCGGGGCAAAACTACGAGCAGTACTTC.

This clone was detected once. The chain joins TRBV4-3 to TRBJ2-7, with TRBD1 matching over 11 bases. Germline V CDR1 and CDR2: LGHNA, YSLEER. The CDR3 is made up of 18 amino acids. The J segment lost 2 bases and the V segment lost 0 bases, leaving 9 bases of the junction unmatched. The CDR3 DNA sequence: TGCGCCAGCAGCCAAGAAGGTCCCCGGACAGGGGGCACCTACGAGCAGTACTTC. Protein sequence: CASSQEGPRTGGTYEQYF.

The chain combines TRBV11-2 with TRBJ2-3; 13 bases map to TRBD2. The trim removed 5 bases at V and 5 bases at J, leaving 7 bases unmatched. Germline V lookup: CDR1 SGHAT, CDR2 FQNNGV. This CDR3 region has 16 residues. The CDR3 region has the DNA TGTGCCAGCAGCCCGGGACTAGCGGGACCCGGAGATACGCAGTATTTT. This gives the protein CASSPGLAGPGDTQYF.

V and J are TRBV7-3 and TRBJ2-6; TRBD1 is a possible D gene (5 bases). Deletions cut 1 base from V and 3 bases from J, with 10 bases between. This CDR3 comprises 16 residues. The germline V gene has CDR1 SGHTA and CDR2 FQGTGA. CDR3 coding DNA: TGTGCCAGCAGCTTAATGGCAGGGCATGGGGCCAACGTCCTGACTTTC. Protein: CASSLMAGHGANVLTF.

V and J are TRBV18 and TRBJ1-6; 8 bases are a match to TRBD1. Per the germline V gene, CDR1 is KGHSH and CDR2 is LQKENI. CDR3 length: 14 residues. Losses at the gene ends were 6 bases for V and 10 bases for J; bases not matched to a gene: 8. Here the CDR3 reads CASSLDRARSPLHF. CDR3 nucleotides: TGTGCCAGCTCCCTGGACAGGGCGCGATCACCCCTCCACTTT.

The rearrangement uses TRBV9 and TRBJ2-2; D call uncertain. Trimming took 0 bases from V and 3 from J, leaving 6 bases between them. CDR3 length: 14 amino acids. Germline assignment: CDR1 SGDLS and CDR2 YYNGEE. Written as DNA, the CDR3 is TGTGCCAGCAGCGTAGGTCTGGACACCGGGGAGCTGTTTTTT. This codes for CASSVGLDTGELFF.

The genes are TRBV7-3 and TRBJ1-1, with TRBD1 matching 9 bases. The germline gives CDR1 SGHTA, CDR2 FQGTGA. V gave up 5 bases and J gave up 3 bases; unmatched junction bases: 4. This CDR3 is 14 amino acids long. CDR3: CASSGQGTDTEAFF. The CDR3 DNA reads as TGTGCCAGCAGCGGACAGGGGACGGACACTGAAGCTTTCTTT.

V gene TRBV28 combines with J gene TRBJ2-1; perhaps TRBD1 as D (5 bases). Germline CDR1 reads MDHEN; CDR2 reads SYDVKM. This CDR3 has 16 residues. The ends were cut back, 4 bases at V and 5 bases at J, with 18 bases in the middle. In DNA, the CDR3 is TGTGCCAGCAGTTCCACCCCAGGGAATTGGGACAATGAGCAGTTCTTC. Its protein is CASSSTPGNWDNEQFF.

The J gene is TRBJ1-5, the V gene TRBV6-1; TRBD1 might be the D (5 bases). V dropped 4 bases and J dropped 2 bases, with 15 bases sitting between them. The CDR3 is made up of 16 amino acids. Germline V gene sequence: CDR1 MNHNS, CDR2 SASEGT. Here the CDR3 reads CASSATTARGNQPQHF. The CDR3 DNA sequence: TGTGCCAGCAGTGCCACGACAGCGCGTGGCAATCAGCCCCAGCATTTT.

The CDR3: CASSENGGGTEAFF. CDR3 sequence (DNA): TGTGCCAGCAGTGAGAACGGGGGAGGAACTGAAGCTTTCTTT. The chain is built from TRBV6-1 and TRBJ1-1, with a weak D call TRBD1 (5 bases). Deletions cut 3 bases from V and 5 bases from J, with 13 bases between. The germline CDR1 and CDR2 sequences are MNHNS and SASEGT. CDR3 length: 14 residues.

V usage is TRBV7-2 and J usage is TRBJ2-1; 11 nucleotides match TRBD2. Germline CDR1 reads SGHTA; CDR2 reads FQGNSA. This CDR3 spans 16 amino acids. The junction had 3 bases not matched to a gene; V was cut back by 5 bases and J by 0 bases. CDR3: CASSVGLAGSYNEQFF. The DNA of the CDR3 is TGTGCCAGCAGCGTCGGACTAGCGGGCTCCTACAATGAGCAGTTCTTC. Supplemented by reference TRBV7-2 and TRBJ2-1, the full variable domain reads GAGVSQSPSNKVTEKGKDVELRCDPISGHTALYWYRQSLGQGLEFLIYFQGNSAPDKSGLPSDRFSAERTGGSVSTLTIQRTQQEDSAVYLCASSVGLAGSYNEQFFGPGTRLTVL.

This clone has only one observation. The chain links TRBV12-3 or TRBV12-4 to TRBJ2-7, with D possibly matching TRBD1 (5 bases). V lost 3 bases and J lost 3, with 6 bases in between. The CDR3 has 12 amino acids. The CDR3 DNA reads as TGTGCCAGCAGTTTCGACAGCTACGAGCAGTACTTC. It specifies CASSFDSYEQYF.

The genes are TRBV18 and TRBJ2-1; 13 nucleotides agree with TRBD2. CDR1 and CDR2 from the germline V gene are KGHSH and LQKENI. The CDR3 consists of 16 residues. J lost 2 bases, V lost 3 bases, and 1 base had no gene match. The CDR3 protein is CASSPGLAGAYNEQFF. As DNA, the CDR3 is TGTGCCAGCTCACCCGGACTAGCGGGAGCCTACAATGAGCAGTTCTTC. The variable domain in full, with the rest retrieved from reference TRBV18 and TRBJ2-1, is NAGVMQNPRHLVRRRGQEARLRCSPMKGHSHVYWYRQLPEEGLKFMVYLQKENIIDESGMPKERFSAEFPKEGPSILRIQQVVRGDSAAYFCASSPGLAGAYNEQFFGPGTRLTVL.

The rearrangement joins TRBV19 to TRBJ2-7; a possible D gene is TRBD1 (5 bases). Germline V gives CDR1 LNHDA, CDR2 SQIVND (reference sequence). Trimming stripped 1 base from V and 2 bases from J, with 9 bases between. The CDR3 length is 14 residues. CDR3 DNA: TGTGCCAGTAGTATAGTGCCAGGGACCTACGAGCAGTACTTC. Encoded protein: CASSIVPGTYEQYF. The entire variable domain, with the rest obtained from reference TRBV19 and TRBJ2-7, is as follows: DGGITQSPKYLFRKEGQNVTLSCEQNLNHDAMYWYRQDPGQGLRLIYYSQIVNDFQKGDIAEGYSVSREKKESFPLTVTSAQKNPTAFYLCASSIVPGTYEQYFGPGTRLTVT.

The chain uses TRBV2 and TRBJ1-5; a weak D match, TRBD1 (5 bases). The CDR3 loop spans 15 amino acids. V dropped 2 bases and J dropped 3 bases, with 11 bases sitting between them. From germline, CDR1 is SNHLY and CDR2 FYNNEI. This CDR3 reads CASSESGGFNQPQHF. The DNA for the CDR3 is TGTGCCAGCAGTGAAAGCGGGGGTTTCAATCAGCCCCAGCATTTT.

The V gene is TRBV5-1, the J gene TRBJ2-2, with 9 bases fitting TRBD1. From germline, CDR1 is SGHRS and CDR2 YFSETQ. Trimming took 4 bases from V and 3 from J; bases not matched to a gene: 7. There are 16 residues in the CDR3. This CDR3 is CASSQDRGRDTGELFF. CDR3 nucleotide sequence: TGCGCCAGCAGCCAGGACAGGGGCAGGGACACCGGGGAGCTGTTTTTT.

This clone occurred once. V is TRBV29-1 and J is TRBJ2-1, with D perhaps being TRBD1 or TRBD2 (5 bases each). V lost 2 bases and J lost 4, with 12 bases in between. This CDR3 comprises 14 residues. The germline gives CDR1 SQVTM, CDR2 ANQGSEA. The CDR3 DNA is TGCAGCGTTGAATTGGGGGTGCGGTACAATGAGCAGTTCTTC. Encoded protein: CSVELGVRYNEQFF.

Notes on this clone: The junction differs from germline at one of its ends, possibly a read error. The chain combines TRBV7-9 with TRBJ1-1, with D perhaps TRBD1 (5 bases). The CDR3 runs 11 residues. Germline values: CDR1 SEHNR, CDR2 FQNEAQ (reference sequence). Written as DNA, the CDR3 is TGCCGATCCGGGACTAACACTGAAGCTTTCTTT. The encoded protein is CRSGTNTEAFF.

As DNA, the CDR3 is TGTGCCAGTAGTATAGGAGAACAGAAGAGTGGCTACACCTTC. This encodes CASSIGEQKSGYTF. The gene calls are TRBV19 and TRBJ1-2; no clear D gene. The CDR3 is 14 residues long. CDR1 is LNHDA and CDR2 is SQIVND in the germline V gene (reference sequence). V lost 1 base and J lost 7, with 13 bases in between.

This CDR3 reads CASRVTGSIQYF. DNA for the CDR3: TGTGCCAGCAGGGTAACAGGGAGCATTCAGTACTTC. The gene calls are TRBV28 and TRBJ2-4, with D maybe TRBD1 (6 bases). The germline V and J ends were trimmed by 6 bases and 9 bases, with 12 bases remaining between them. Germline loops: CDR1 MDHEN, CDR2 SYDVKM. The CDR3 runs to 12 residues.